This T cell receptor (beta chain) was documented in a study of CD8 T cells in Susac syndrome. Study conclusions and caveats: The study recognized that the number of individuals in its TCR sequencing and HLA analysis was relatively small.

Random hexamers were used to reverse transcribe the RNA input (roughly 0.5 to 1 ug). TCRdb re-derived calls from the immunoSEQ multiplex PCR reads in MiXCR, one entry per CDR3 protein. In the table there are just over 300,000 distinct CDR3 sequences, roughly nine tenths of which are singletons. The TEMRA cells underwent FACS enrichment, while the CD8+ and CD4+ T cells underwent negative isolation. Comments on this clonotype: Antigen: not known.

Per the germline V gene, CDR1 is LNHDA and CDR2 is SQIVND (reference sequence). The CDR3 extends over 18 amino acids. J gave up 9 bases and V 3 bases, and 22 bases lay outside the gene matches. This chain links TRBV19 with TRBJ2-5, with 7 bases identical to TRBD1. This TCR was recovered from a human donor with multiple sclerosis. The sample was CD4+ T cells from PBMCs. This CDR3 is CASSIGRITGTAPGAQYF. The CDR3 nucleotides are TGTGCCAGTAGTATCGGACGAATAACCGGGACAGCCCCAGGGGCCCAGTACTTC.